This TCR beta chain was documented in a study of T cells after yellow fever vaccination (dated by TCRdb to between 2017 and 2020). For context, the study as a whole: Libraries from fractions with low cell numbers were prepared with the SMART-Seq v4 Ultra Low Input RNA kit. To track T-cell clones before and after primary and booster YFV17D yellow fever vaccination, bulk TCR alpha and beta repertoires were sequenced longitudinally. The cohort comprised two healthy male donors, one aged 18 to 30 and one aged 30 to 40 years. Blood was drawn at multiple timepoints before and after primary and secondary immunization, with bulk PBMC replicates and cell subsets isolated.

Synthesis of TCR cDNA relied on 5'RACE template switching, a step that introduced a universal primer site along with unique molecular identifiers. Priming of cDNA synthesis was performed from both the TCR alpha and TCR beta constant segments. Two PCR steps were used to amplify libraries, with sample barcodes and sequencing adapters being added in the second step. Sequencing of libraries was done on Illumina HiSeq 2500 (2x100 bp) or NovaSeq (2x150 bp). Processing in the source paper ran as follows. Demultiplexing of reads and collapsing into UMI consensus sequences were performed with MIGEC, and V(D)J alignment was carried out with MiXCR. Vaccine-responding clonotypes were identified with edgeR using replicate PBMC samples, with FDR below 0.01 and a log2 fold change above 5 up to day 15 being required. Each bulk clonotype received a CD4 or CD8 identity based on whether the sequenced CD4 or CD8 repertoire contained that clonotype at higher abundance. In-frame beta chains were kept once TCRdb had trimmed the public reads at Q25 with fastp and called clones with MiXCR. Duplicate CDR3 protein sequences are folded into a single record with the most common DNA and genes. TCRdb, rather than the study authors, made the V and J calls. Counted in this sample were about 160,000 distinct CDR3 sequences; about 7% of them appeared once. The ten largest account for roughly 2.5% of the sample.

The meaning of the sample's treatment or condition label: live attenuated yellow fever vaccine strain. A standard Ficoll-Paque protocol was used to isolate PBMCs from peripheral blood. Dynabeads CD4 and CD8 positive selection kits were used to isolate CD4 and CD8 T-cell fractions. TriZol was used to extract RNA from bulk PBMCs, from CD4 and CD8 fractions, and from dextramer-positive and dextramer-negative fractions. About this clonotype itself: Its binding antigen is unknown. No per-base quality is available; no much larger clone lies one base away.

Study-level results and caveats: Only a couple of donors were included in the study, so the extent to which the findings can be generalized is limited. A small share of clonotypes was detected in both CD4 and CD8 compartments, with the overlap likely arising from convergent recombination. Compared with the primary T-cell response, the secondary T-cell response was faster but weaker, reaching its peak on day 5 rather than on day 15. Because abundant contaminating clonotypes from the bulk population could be contained in FACS-sorted repertoires, computational filtering was required. Most clones expanded after primary vaccination were re-detected after the booster (96% of CD4 and 88% of CD8), suggesting broad memory maintenance.

V gives up 4 bases and J gives up 3 bases, and the segment between their germline ends measures 13 bases. CDR1 and CDR2, per the germline V gene (reference sequence), are LGHDT and YNNKEL. The CDR3 contains 15 residues, cysteine and phenylalanine counted. This entry keeps only the CDR3 DNA: 45 bases, framed from base 1. Recombination linked TRBV3-1 to TRBJ1-5; the D gene identity is not certain. Source: CD4+ T cells sorted from PBMCs, taken 5 to 6 days after the first yellow fever vaccination. This TCR was recovered from a man aged 18 to 30 who received the YFV17D yellow fever vaccine. The CDR3: CASSPDVTYNQPQHF. The DNA is TGTGCCAGCAGCCCTGATGTTACCTACAATCAGCCCCAGCATTTT.